Below, 30 T cell receptor beta chains from the same sample are listed, as sequenced in a study of beta chain features in type 1 diabetes. General study results and limits: For Type 1 diabetes patients, all four CD4+ subsets carried TCRB CDR3s that were moderately but significantly shorter.

Expressed TCRB transcripts were sequenced because the entire RNA isolate underwent reverse transcription. Generated by immunoSEQ multiplex PCR, the TCRdb table keeps only in-frame clones and is missing some. The top ten clones hold about 1% of a sample with over 150,000 clones, approximately 8% of them seen once. The antigens for these receptors are not known. Sequenced material: central memory CD4+ T cells from blood. Receptors originate from a woman aged 40 to 50 with type 1 diabetes.

This chain uses TRBV9 with TRBJ1-2, with D maybe TRBD1 (5 bases). The V gene's germline CDR1 is SGDLS and CDR2 YYNGEE. The CDR3 loop spans 13 amino acids. Trimming removed 3 bases from V and 4 bases from J, with 10 bases in between. CDR3 region: CASSEAGRYGYTF. For the CDR3, the DNA is TGTGCCAGCAGCGAGGCGGGACGCTATGGCTACACCTTC.

This clone was recorded a few times. The CDR3 DNA follows: TGTGCCAGCAGCGTGGGCGGGTTCTCGATGGGGCAAGAGACCCAGTACTTC. It is translated as CASSVGGFSMGQETQYF. This chain joins TRBV9 and TRBJ2-5; D possibly corresponds to TRBD2 (5 bases). The germline CDR1 and CDR2 sequences are SGDLS and YYNGEE. The CDR3 is made up of 17 amino acids. Trimming pared 2 bases from V and 2 bases from J, leaving 19 bases between.

This clone was seen more than once but under ten times. V and J are TRBV5-1 and TRBJ2-7, with TRBD2 as a possible D gene (6 bases). The CDR3 is 16 residues long. The germline V and J ends were trimmed by 0 bases and 2 bases, with 15 bases remaining between them. From germline, CDR1 is SGHRS and CDR2 YFSETQ. CDR3 loop: CASSLAGGGEAYEQYF. In DNA, the CDR3 is TGCGCCAGCAGCTTGGCCGGAGGCGGGGAGGCCTACGAGCAGTACTTC.

This rearrangement joins TRBV2 to TRBJ1-5, with D hard to call. Trimming took 6 bases from V and 2 from J, leaving 11 bases between them. The CDR3 spans 14 residues. Germline-derived CDR1 and CDR2 are SNHLY and FYNNEI. CDR3 sequence (DNA): TGTGCCAGCAGGGGCCCCGGGGGCAATCAGCCCCAGCATTTT. This gives the protein CASRGPGGNQPQHF.

The CDR3 DNA reads as TGCGCCAGCAGCCTGGGAGAGCGGGGGACCCAGTACTTC. Encoded protein: CASSLGERGTQYF. V usage is TRBV4-3 and J usage is TRBJ2-5; 7 bases agree with TRBD2. After removal of 4 bases from V and 7 bases from J, the junction contained 6 bases not matched to a gene. CDR3 length: 13 residues. The germline gives CDR1 LGHNA, CDR2 YSLEER.

In this sample, this clone turned up a few times. V gene TRBV30 combines with J gene TRBJ1-2, with a tentative D call TRBD1 (5 bases). The germline V gene has CDR1 GTSNPN and CDR2 SVGIG (reference sequence). This CDR3 comprises 15 residues. Trimming pared 7 bases from V and 4 bases from J, leaving 22 bases between. The CDR3 loop reads CAFLLSGNGAYGYTF. The CDR3 DNA follows: TGTGCCTTTCTTCTCTCAGGGAATGGGGCCTATGGCTACACCTTC.

The sample holds a few counts of this clone. The rearrangement uses TRBV28 and TRBJ1-1; 8 bases line up with TRBD1. V lost 7 bases to trimming and J lost 1 base; unmatched junction nucleotides: 8. Per the germline V gene, CDR1 is MDHEN and CDR2 is SYDVKM. This CDR3 region has 15 residues. CDR3 coding DNA: TGTGCCAGCACCACCGACAGGGGCGGGAACACTGAAGCTTTCTTT. The encoded protein is CASTTDRGGNTEAFF.

This clone came up a few times. The chain links TRBV14 to TRBJ1-4; D remains unclear. Trimming removed 4 bases at V and 6 bases at J, with 9 bases between. Per the germline V gene, CDR1 is SGHDN and CDR2 is FVKESK. CDR3 size: 13 residues. CDR3 DNA: TGTGCCAGCAGCCCGAGGATGGATGAAAAACTGTTTTTT. The encoded protein is CASSPRMDEKLFF.

This clone showed up just a few times. The V call is TRBV27, the J call TRBJ2-2; D might be TRBD1 (5 bases). The CDR3 sequence is 16 residues long. V dropped 5 bases and J dropped 0 bases, with 13 bases sitting between them. Per the germline V gene, CDR1 is MNHEY and CDR2 is SMNVEV (reference sequence). In nucleotides, the CDR3 is TGTGCCAGCAGTCGAGACAGACGGGCGAACACCGGGGAGCTGTTTTTT. As protein: CASSRDRRANTGELFF.

The chain employs TRBV2 and TRBJ2-2, with a tentative D call TRBD2 (6 bases). This CDR3 region has 15 residues. Germline assignment: CDR1 SNHLY and CDR2 FYNNEI. V lost 5 bases, J lost 3 bases, and 13 bases lay in between. The CDR3 sequence is CASSLGRRDTGELFF. For the CDR3, the DNA is TGTGCCAGCAGTCTAGGACGGAGGGACACCGGGGAGCTGTTTTTT.

The chain combines TRBV19 with TRBJ1-5, with 7 bases that match TRBD1. CDR3 length: 15 amino acids. The V gene's germline CDR1 is LNHDA and CDR2 SQIVND (reference sequence). The ends lost 6 bases at V and 3 bases at J; junction bases unmatched: 8. As DNA, the CDR3 is TGTGCCAGTAGCGTTACAGGGGCATACAATCAGCCCCAGCATTTT. The encoded protein is CASSVTGAYNQPQHF.

This clone was recorded many times. The CDR3 sequence is CASSSSSGGGYNEQFF. The CDR3 region has the DNA TGTGCCAGCAGCTCAAGTAGCGGGGGGGGATACAATGAGCAGTTCTTC. The rearrangement uses TRBV4-2 and TRBJ2-1, with TRBD2 identical over 11 bases. The V and J ends lost 5 bases and 4 bases, in that order; junction bases with no gene match: 7. The V gene's germline CDR1 is LGHNA and CDR2 YNFKEQ. This CDR3 spans 16 amino acids.

The chain links TRBV2 to TRBJ1-5; the match to TRBD1 covers 7 bases. The CDR3 is 15 amino acids. The J segment lost 2 bases and the V segment lost 6 bases, leaving 7 bases of the junction unmatched. Germline lookup yields CDR1 SNHLY and CDR2 FYNNEI. The CDR3 DNA is TGTGCCAGCAGCGTGACAGGGTTTGGCAATCAGCCCCAGCATTTT. Protein product: CASSVTGFGNQPQHF.

V is TRBV18 and J is TRBJ1-5; 8 positions agree with TRBD1. Germline-derived CDR1 and CDR2 are KGHSH and LQKENI. Germline trimming cut 5 bases from V and 6 bases from J; bases unmatched to any gene: 6. CDR3 length: 14 residues. CDR3 in amino acids: CASSSTGGTQPQHF. The CDR3 DNA reads TGTGCCAGCTCATCTACAGGGGGTACTCAGCCCCAGCATTTT.

This rearrangement joins TRBV9 to TRBJ1-2; D might be TRBD1 (5 bases). Germline CDR1 is SGDLS and CDR2 is YYNGEE. V was trimmed by 0 bases and J by 5 bases, leaving 14 bases between them. The length of the CDR3 is 15 residues. The CDR3 reads CASSVDNTGPYGYTF. The CDR3 DNA follows: TGTGCCAGCAGCGTAGACAACACAGGTCCTTATGGCTACACCTTC.

This clone was observed a few times. J is TRBJ2-3 and V is TRBV5-4, with D uncertain. V lost 4 bases to trimming and J lost 1 base, with 7 bases between them. The CDR3 totals 13 residues. Germline V gene sequence: CDR1 SGHNT, CDR2 YYREEE (reference sequence). CDR3 loop: CASSVRRTDTQYF. For the CDR3, the DNA is TGTGCCAGCAGCGTCAGGCGCACAGATACGCAGTATTTT.

This clone turned up a few times. The chain is built from TRBV2 and TRBJ1-2; 9 bases line up with TRBD1. This CDR3 has 13 amino acids. Germline assignment: CDR1 SNHLY and CDR2 FYNNEI. The junction had 7 bases not matched to a gene; V was cut back by 6 bases and J by 8 bases. CDR3 coding DNA: TGTGCCAGCAGAGAACAGGGGGCGCGGGGCTACACCTTC. The encoded protein is CASREQGARGYTF. Supplemented by reference TRBV2 and TRBJ1-2, the full variable domain reads EPEVTQTPSHQVTQMGQEVILRCVPISNHLYFYWYRQILGQKVEFLVSFYNNEISEKSEIFDDQFSVERPDGSNFTLKIRSTKLEDSAMYFCASREQGARGYTFGSGTRLTVV.

A few counts support this clone. The chain employs TRBV23-1 and TRBJ2-7; the match to TRBD1 covers 10 bases. TRBV23-1 counts as an open reading frame of uncertain function. J lost 3 bases, V lost 4 bases, and 3 bases had no gene match. This CDR3 spans 14 amino acids. The CDR3: CASSRGQGGYEQYF. Written as DNA, the CDR3 is TGCGCCAGCAGTCGTGGACAGGGGGGCTACGAGCAGTACTTC.

This clone was recorded a few times. The chain joins TRBV18 to TRBJ1-1; D not certain. Trimming cost V 3 bases and J 5 bases, with 13 bases left between them. CDR1 and CDR2 (germline): KGHSH, LQKENI. CDR3 length: 14 residues. The DNA for the CDR3 is TGTGCCAGCTCACCGAGTCCGGGAGGAACTGAAGCTTTCTTT. Amino acid sequence: CASSPSPGGTEAFF.

This clone was seen a handful of times. J is TRBJ1-1 and V is TRBV5-1; D possibly corresponds to TRBD1 (6 bases). The CDR3 runs to 15 residues. Deletions cut 3 bases from V and 3 bases from J, with 15 bases between. Germline assignment: CDR1 SGHRS and CDR2 YFSETQ. The CDR3 coding sequence is TGCGCCAGCAGCTCCCGGACAGCGGCCGACACTGAAGCTTTCTTT. This codes for CASSSRTAADTEAFF.

This rearrangement joins TRBV10-3 to TRBJ1-2, with a tentative D call TRBD1 (6 bases). The V end was cut by 0 bases, the J end by 5 bases, with 7 bases between. The CDR3 spans 13 residues. In germline, CDR1 is ENHRY, CDR2 SYGVKD. The CDR3 nucleotides read TGTGCCATCAGTGAGTCGGGACAATATGGCTACACCTTC. Amino acid sequence: CAISESGQYGYTF.

This clone appeared a few times. Other DNA sequences of this sample code for an identical CDR3. The chain recombines TRBV5-6 with TRBJ2-7; 7 bases are a match to TRBD1. Germline V gene sequence: CDR1 SGHDT, CDR2 YYEEEE. There are 12 residues in the CDR3. J gave up 5 bases and V 5 bases, and 4 bases lay outside the gene matches. CDR3 DNA sequence: TGTGCCAGCAGTCCCGGACAGGACGAGCAGTACTTC. Its translation is CASSPGQDEQYF.

This chain links TRBV18 with TRBJ2-5; D is uncertain. The CDR3 is made up of 13 amino acids. Germline assignment: CDR1 KGHSH and CDR2 LQKENI. The V end lost 3 bases, the J end lost 4 bases, and 9 bases lay between the germline ends. CDR3 in amino acids: CASSPLPGETQYF. In nucleotides, the CDR3 is TGTGCCAGCTCACCCCTTCCAGGAGAGACCCAGTACTTC.

This rearrangement joins TRBV15 to TRBJ2-7; TRBD2 aligns across 8 bases. The junction had 8 bases not matched to a gene; V was cut back by 4 bases and J by 6 bases. The germline V gene encodes CDR1 LNHNV and CDR2 YYDKDF (reference sequence). CDR3 length: 14 residues. The CDR3 sequence is CATSKSGSGSEQYF. Written as DNA, the CDR3 is TGTGCCACCAGCAAGAGCGGGAGTGGTTCCGAGCAGTACTTC.

The chain is built from TRBV7-3 and TRBJ2-1; the match to TRBD2 covers 11 bases. CDR3 size: 14 residues. V lost 2 bases and J lost 10; bases outside the gene matches: 4. In germline, CDR1 is SGHTA, CDR2 FQGTGA. CDR3: CASSLQTSGEEQFF. DNA of the CDR3: TGTGCCAGCAGCTTACAGACTAGCGGGGAAGAGCAGTTCTTC. The full variable domain, with the rest looked up from reference TRBV7-3 and TRBJ2-1, is GAGVSQTPSNKVTEKGKYVELRCDPISGHTALYWYRQSLGQGPEFLIYFQGTGAADDSGLPNDRFFAVRPEGSVSTLKIQRTERGDSAVYLCASSLQTSGEEQFFGPGTRLTVL.

V gene TRBV5-6 combines with J gene TRBJ2-7; TRBD2 matches 7 bases. The CDR3 length is 16 residues. With 4 bases clipped from V and 3 bases from J, the junction kept 13 bases outside the gene matches. The V gene's germline CDR1 is SGHDT and CDR2 YYEEEE. CDR3 in DNA: TGTGCCAGCAGCACGGGGAGCGGGGCCGGATTCTACGAGCAGTACTTC. It yields the protein CASSTGSGAGFYEQYF.

This clone has more than one count but fewer than ten. The chain couples TRBV18 to TRBJ1-3; D is undetermined. Germline V gene lookup returns CDR1 KGHSH and CDR2 LQKENI. V gave up 3 bases and J gave up 0 bases, with 12 bases separating them. The CDR3 is made up of 16 amino acids. The CDR3 coding sequence is TGTGCCAGCTCACCCGGAGAGCCAGCCTCTGGAAACACCATATATTTT. Its protein product is CASSPGEPASGNTIYF.

This clone was seen repeatedly, ten times or more. The chain is built from TRBV28 and TRBJ2-7, with D unclear. The CDR3 totals 14 residues. Germline CDR1 and CDR2: MDHEN and SYDVKM. Between the trimmed V and J ends, which lost 2 bases and 0 bases, there was a span of 8 bases. Here the CDR3 reads CASSLTASSYEQYF. CDR3 in DNA: TGTGCCAGCAGTTTAACAGCTTCCTCCTACGAGCAGTACTTC.

The table lists this clone with a few counts. CDR3 protein: CATSRVRTGLRLNTEAFF. As DNA, the CDR3 is TGTGCCACCAGCAGAGTGAGGACAGGATTGAGGTTGAACACTGAAGCTTTCTTT. The chain joins TRBV15 to TRBJ1-1; 7 nucleotides align to TRBD1. CDR1 LNHNV and CDR2 YYDKDF come from the germline V gene (reference sequence). V trimming: 1 base; J trimming: 0 bases; junction bases outside the gene matches: 11. The CDR3 spans 18 residues.

This clone was observed at least ten times. The chain links TRBV23-1 to TRBJ2-7; 8 positions match TRBD1. TRBV23-1 is flagged as an ORF with uncertain function. The CDR3 is 18 residues long. With V trimmed by 8 bases and J by 5 bases, 23 bases remained unmatched. The chain's CDR3 is CASGLLTRRDRTFHEQYF. The CDR3 DNA reads as TGCGCCAGCGGACTCCTAACCCGCCGGGACAGGACTTTCCACGAGCAGTACTTC.